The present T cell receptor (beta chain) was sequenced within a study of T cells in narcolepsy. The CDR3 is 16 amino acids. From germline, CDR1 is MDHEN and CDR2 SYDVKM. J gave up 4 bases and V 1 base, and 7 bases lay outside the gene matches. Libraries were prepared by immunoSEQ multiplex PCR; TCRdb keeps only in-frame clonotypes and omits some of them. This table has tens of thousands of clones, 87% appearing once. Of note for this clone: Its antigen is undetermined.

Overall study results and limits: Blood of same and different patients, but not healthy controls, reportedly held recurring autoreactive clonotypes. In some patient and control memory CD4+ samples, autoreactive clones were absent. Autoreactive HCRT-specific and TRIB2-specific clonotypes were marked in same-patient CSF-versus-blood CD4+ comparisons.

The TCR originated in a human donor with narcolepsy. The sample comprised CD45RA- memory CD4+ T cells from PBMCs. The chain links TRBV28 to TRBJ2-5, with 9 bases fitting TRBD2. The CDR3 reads CASSLFGGRARETQYF. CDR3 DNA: TGTGCCAGCAGTTTATTCGGCGGGAGGGCCAGAGAGACCCAGTACTTC.